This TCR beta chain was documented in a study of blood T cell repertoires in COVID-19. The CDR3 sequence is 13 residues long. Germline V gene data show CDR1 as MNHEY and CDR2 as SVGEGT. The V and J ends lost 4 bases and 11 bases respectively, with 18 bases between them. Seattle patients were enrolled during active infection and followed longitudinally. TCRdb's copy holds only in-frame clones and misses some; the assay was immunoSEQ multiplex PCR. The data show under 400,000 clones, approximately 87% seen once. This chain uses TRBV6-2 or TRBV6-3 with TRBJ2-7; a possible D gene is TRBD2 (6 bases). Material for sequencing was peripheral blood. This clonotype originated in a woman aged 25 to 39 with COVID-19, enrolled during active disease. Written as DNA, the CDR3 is TGTGCCAGCAGTTCCCCACTGGCGGCTAGCGAGTACTTC. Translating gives CASSSPLAASEYF.